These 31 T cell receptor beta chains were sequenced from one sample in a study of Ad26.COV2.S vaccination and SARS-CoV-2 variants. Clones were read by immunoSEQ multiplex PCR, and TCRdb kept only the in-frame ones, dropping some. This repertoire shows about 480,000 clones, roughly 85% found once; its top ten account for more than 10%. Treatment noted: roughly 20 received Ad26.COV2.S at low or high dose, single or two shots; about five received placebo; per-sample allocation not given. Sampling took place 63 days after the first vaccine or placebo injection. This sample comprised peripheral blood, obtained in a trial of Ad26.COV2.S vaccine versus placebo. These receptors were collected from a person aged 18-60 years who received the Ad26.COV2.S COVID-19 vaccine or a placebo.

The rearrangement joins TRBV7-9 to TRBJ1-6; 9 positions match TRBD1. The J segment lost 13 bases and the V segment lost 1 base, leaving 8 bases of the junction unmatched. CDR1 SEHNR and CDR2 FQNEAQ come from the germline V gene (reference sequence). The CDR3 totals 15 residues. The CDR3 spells CASSLGGQGPRPLHF. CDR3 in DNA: TGTGCCAGCAGCTTAGGGGGACAGGGCCCTCGGCCCCTCCACTTT.

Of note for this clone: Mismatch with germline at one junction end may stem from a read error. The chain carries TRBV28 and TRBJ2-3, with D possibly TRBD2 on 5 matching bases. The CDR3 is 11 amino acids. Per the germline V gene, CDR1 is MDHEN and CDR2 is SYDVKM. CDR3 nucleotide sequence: TGTGCCAGCAGCCATGCGGCGGCTAGCCGGTTT. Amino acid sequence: CASSHAAASRF.

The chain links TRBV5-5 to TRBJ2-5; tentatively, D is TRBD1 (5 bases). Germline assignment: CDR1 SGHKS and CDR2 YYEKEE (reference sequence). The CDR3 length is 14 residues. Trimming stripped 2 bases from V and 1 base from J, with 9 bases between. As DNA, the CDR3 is TGTGCCAGCAGCTTAGCGACAGCCCAAGAGACCCAGTACTTC. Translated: CASSLATAQETQYF.

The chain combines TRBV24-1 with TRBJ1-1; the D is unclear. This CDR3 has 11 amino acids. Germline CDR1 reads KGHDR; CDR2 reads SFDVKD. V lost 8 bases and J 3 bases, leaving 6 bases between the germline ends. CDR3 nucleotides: TGTGCCACCATGAGGGACACTGAAGCTTTCTTT. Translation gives CATMRDTEAFF.

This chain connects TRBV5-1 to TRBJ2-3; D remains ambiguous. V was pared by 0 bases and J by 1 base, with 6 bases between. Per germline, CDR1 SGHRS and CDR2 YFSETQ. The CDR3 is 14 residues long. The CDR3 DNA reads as TGCGCCAGCAGCTTGGAATACGGCACAGATACGCAGTATTTT. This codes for CASSLEYGTDTQYF.

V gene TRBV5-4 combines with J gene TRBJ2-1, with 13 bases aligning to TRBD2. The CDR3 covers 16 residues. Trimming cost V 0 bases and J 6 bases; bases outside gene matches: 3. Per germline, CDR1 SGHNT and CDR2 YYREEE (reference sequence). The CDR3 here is CASSLVRTSGSNEQFF. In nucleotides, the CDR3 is TGTGCCAGCAGCTTGGTTAGGACTAGCGGGAGCAATGAGCAGTTCTTC.

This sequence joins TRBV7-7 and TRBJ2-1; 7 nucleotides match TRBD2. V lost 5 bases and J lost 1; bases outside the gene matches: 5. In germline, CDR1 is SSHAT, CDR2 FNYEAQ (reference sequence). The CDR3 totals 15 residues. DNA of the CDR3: TGTGCCAGCAGCATAATAGCGGGTTCCTACAATGAGCAGTTCTTC. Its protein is CASSIIAGSYNEQFF.

CDR3 sequence reads: CASSLAVGGSNTEAFF. Written as DNA, the CDR3 is TGTGCCAGCAGCTTAGCGGTGGGGGGCTCGAACACTGAAGCTTTCTTT. The chain is built from TRBV7-2 and TRBJ1-1, with D perhaps matching TRBD1 (6 bases). Germline-derived CDR1 and CDR2 are SGHTA and FQGNSA. Trimming stripped 0 bases from V and 1 base from J, with 12 bases between. CDR3 size: 16 residues.

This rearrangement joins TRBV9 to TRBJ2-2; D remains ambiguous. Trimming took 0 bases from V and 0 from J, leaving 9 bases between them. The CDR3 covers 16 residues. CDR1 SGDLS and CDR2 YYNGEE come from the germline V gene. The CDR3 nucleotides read TGTGCCAGCAGCGTAGGGGGTGTGGCGAACACCGGGGAGCTGTTTTTT. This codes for CASSVGGVANTGELFF. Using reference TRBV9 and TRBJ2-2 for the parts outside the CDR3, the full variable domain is DSGVTQTPKHLITATGQRVTLRCSPRSGDLSVYWYQQSLDQGLQFLIQYYNGEERAKGNILERFSAQQFPDLHSELNLSSLELGDSALYFCASSVGGVANTGELFFGEGSRLTVL.

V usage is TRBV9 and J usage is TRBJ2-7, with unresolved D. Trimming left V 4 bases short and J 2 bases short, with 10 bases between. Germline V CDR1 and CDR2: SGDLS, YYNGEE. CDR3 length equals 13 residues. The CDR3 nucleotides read TGTGCCAGCAGCCCTGGAGCTACCTACGAGCAGTACTTC. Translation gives CASSPGATYEQYF.

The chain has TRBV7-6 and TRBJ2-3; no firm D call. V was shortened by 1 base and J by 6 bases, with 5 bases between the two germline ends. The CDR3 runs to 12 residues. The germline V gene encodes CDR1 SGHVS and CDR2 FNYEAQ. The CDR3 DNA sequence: TGTGCCAGCAGCTTAGTGGGGGATACGCAGTATTTT. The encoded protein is CASSLVGDTQYF.

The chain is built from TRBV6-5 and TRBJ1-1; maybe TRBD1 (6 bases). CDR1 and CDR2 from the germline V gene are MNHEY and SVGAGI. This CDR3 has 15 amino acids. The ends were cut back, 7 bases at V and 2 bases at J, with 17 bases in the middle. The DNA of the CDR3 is TGTGCCAGCACTTTACGTCGGGACATTAACACTGAAGCTTTCTTT. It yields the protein CASTLRRDINTEAFF.

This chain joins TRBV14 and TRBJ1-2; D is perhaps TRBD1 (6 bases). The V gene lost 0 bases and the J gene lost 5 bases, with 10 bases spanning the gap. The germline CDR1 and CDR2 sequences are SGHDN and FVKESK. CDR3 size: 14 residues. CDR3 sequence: CASSQEEGGYGYTF. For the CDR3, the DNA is TGTGCCAGCAGCCAAGAAGAGGGGGGGTATGGCTACACCTTC.

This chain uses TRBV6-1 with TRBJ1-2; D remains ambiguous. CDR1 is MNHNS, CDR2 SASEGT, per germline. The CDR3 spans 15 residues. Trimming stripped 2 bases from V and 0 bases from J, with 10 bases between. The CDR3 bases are TGTGCCAGCAGTGAAATGGGCAGCTCTAACTATGGCTACACCTTC. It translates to CASSEMGSSNYGYTF.

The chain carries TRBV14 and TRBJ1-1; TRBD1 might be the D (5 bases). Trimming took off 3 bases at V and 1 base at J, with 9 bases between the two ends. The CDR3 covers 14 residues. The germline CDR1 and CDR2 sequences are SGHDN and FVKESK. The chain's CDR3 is CASSQRGKNTEAFF. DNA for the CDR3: TGTGCCAGCAGCCAGAGGGGAAAGAACACTGAAGCTTTCTTT.

DNA for the CDR3: TGTGCCAGCAGCATAAGGACAGGGGGCCATGGCTACACCTTC. Translation: CASSIRTGGHGYTF. This chain joins TRBV16 and TRBJ1-2, with 11 bases matching TRBD1. Germline trimming cut 5 bases from V and 6 bases from J; bases unmatched to any gene: 5. This CDR3 is built from 14 residues. The germline CDR1 and CDR2 sequences are KGHSY and FQNENV.

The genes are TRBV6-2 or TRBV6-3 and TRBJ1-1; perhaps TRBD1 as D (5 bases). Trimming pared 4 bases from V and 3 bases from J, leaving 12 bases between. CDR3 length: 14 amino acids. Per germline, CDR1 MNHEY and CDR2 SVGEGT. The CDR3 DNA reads TGTGCCAGCAGTTCTATGTCGGGGGACACTGAAGCTTTCTTT. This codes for CASSSMSGDTEAFF.

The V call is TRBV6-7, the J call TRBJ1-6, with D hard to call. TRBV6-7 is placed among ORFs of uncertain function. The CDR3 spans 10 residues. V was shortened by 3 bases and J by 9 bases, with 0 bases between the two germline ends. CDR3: CASSYSPLHF. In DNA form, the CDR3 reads TGTGCCAGCAGTTATTCACCCCTCCACTTT.

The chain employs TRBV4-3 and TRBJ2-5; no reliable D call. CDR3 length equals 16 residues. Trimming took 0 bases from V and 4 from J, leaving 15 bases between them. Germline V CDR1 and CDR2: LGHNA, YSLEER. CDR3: CASSQDTTRRGETQYF. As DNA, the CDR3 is TGCGCCAGCAGCCAAGATACCACACGGCGAGGAGAGACCCAGTACTTC.

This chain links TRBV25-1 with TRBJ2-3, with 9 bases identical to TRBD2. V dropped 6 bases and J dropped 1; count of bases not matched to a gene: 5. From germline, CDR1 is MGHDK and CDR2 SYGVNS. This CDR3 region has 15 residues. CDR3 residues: CASSERLAGTDTQYF. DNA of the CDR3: TGTGCCAGCAGCGAAAGACTAGCGGGCACAGATACGCAGTATTTT.

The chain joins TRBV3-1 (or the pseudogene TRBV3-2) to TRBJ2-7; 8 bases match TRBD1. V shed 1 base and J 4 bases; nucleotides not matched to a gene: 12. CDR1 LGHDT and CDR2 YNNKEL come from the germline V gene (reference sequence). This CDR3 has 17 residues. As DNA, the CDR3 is TGTGCCAGCAGCCAAGTGGGTACAGGGGGTCGTAAGTACGAGCAGTACTTC. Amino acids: CASSQVGTGGRKYEQYF.

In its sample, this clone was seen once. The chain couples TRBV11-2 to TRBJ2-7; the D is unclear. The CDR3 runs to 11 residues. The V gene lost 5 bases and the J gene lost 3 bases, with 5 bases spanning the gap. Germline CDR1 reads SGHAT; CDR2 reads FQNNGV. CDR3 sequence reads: CASSRNYEQYF. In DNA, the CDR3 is TGTGCCAGCAGCCGTAACTACGAGCAGTACTTC.

The CDR3 spells CASSRQTESSYEQYF. CDR3 DNA: TGTGCCAGCAGCCGCCAGACGGAAAGCTCCTACGAGCAGTACTTC. This rearrangement joins TRBV4-2 to TRBJ2-7; D remains unclear. Germline values: CDR1 LGHNA, CDR2 YNFKEQ. The CDR3 is 15 residues long. Trimming took off 4 bases at V and 0 bases at J, with 13 bases between the two ends.

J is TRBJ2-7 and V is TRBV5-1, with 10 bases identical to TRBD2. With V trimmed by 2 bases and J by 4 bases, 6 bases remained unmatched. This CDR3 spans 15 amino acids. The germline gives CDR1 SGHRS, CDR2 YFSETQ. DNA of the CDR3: TGCGCCAGCAGCTTAGGAAGGACTAGCGGTTACGAGCAGTACTTC. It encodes CASSLGRTSGYEQYF.

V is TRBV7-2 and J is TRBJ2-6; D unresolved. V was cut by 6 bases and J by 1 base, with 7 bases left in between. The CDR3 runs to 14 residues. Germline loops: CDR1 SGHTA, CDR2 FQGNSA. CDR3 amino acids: CASRHGSGANVLTF. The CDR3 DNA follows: TGTGCCAGCAGACACGGTTCTGGGGCCAACGTCCTGACTTTC.

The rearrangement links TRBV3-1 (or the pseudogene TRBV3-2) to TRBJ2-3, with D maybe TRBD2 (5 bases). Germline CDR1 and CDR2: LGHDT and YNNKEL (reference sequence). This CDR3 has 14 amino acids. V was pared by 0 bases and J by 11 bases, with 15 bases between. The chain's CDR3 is CASSQDGSSSGQYF. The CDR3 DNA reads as TGTGCCAGCAGCCAAGATGGGAGCTCTTCTGGGCAGTATTTT.

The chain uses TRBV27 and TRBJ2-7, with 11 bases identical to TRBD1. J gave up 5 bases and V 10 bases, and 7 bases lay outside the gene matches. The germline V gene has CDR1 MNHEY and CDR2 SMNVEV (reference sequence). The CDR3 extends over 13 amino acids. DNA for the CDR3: TGTGCCACTGGGACAGGGGGTACGAACGAGCAGTACTTC. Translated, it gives CATGTGGTNEQYF.

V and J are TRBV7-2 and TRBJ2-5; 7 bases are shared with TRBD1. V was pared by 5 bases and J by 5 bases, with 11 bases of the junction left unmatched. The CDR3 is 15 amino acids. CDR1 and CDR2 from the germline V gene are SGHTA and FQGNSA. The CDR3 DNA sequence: TGTGCCAGCAGCCCCAACCCTGACAGGGTTGAGACCCAGTACTTC. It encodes CASSPNPDRVETQYF.

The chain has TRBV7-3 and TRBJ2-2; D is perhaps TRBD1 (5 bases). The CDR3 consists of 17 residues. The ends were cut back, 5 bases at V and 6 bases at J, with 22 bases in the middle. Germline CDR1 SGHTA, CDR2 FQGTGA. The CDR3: CASSPIGAGRLSGELFF. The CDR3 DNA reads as TGTGCCAGCAGCCCTATAGGGGCAGGGCGTCTATCCGGGGAGCTGTTTTTT.

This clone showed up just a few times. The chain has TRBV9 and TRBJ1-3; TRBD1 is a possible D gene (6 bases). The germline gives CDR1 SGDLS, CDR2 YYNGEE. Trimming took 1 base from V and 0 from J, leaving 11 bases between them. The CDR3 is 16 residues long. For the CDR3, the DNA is TGTGCCAGCAGCGTATACAGGGACTACTCTGGAAACACCATATATTTT. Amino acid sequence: CASSVYRDYSGNTIYF.

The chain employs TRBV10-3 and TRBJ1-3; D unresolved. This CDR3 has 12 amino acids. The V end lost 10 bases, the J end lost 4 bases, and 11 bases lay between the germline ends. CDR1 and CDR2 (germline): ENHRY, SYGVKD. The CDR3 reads CATGPPGNTIYF. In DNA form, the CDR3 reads TGTGCCACCGGGCCCCCCGGAAACACCATATATTTT.